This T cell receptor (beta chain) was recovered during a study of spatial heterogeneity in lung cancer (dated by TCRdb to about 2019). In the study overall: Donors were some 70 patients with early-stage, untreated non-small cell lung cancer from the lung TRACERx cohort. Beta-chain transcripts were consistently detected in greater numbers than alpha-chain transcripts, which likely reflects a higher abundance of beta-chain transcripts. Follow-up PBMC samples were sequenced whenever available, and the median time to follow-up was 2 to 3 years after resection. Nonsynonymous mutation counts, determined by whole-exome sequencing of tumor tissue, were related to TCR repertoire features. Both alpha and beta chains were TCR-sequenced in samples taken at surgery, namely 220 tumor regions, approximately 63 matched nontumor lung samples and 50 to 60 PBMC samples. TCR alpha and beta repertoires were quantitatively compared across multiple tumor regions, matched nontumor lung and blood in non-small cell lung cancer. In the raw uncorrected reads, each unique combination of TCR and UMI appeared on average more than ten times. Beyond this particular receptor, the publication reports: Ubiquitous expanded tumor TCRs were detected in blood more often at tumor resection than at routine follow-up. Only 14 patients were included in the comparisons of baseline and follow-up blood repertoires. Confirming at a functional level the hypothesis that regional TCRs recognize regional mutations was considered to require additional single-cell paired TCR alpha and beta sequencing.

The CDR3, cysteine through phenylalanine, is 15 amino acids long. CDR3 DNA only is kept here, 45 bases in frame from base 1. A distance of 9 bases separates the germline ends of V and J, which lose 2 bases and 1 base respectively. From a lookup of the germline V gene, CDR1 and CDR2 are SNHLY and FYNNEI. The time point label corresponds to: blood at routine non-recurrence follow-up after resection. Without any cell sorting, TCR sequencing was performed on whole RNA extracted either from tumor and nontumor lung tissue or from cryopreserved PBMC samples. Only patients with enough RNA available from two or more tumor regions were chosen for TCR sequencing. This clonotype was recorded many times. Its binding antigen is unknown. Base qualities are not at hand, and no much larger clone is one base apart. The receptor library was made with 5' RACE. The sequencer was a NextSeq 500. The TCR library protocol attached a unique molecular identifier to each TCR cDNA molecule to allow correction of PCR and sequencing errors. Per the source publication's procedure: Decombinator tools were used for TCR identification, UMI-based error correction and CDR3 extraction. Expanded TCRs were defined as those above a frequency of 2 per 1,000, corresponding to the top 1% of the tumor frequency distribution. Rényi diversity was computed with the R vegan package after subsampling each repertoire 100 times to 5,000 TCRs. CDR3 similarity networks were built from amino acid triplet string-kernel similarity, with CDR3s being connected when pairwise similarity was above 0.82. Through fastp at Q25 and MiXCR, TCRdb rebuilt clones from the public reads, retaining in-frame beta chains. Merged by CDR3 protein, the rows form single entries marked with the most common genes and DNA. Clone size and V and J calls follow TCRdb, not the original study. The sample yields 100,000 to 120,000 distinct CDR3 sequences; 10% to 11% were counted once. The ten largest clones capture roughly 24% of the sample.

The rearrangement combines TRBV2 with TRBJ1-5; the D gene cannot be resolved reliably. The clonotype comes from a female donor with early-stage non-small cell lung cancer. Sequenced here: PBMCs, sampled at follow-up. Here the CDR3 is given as CASSEFLGSNQPQHF. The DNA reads TGTGCCAGCAGTGAATTTCTCGGAAGCAATCAGCCCCAGCATTTT.